This T cell receptor (beta chain) was recorded in a study of Graves' ophthalmopathy and Graves' hyperthyroidism. Overall study: Researchers obtained peripheral blood at initial diagnosis, before any treatment had begun.

Germline trimming cut 4 bases from V and 4 bases from J; bases unmatched to any gene: 6. The germline CDR1 and CDR2 sequences are LGHNA and YNFKEQ. The CDR3 is made up of 14 amino acids. RNA served as the template for amplifying TCR beta CDR3 regions. First-round RT-PCR with HTBI primers preceded a second-round multiplex PCR. In TCRdb, the multiplex PCR reads were re-called with MiXCR into one record per CDR3 protein. The sample consists of about 500,000 distinct CDR3 sequences, 13% to 15% of them appearing once. Under 3 months in duration, the ophthalmopathy in affected donors had moderate-to-severe activity, CAS ≥3 and NOSPECS ≥4. The study's findings and limits: Thyroid clonotypes that were expanded above 0.001 frequency mostly also appeared in blood.

This clonotype came up many times. Its antigen remains unidentified. The sequenced sample was blood. This chain connects TRBV4-2 to TRBJ2-5; the match to TRBD1 covers 7 bases. This clonotype was obtained from a woman aged 25 to 45 with Graves' ophthalmopathy. DNA for the CDR3: TGTGCCAGCAGCCTAGGGGGCGGCCCAGAGACCCAGTACTTC. The encoded protein is CASSLGGGPETQYF.